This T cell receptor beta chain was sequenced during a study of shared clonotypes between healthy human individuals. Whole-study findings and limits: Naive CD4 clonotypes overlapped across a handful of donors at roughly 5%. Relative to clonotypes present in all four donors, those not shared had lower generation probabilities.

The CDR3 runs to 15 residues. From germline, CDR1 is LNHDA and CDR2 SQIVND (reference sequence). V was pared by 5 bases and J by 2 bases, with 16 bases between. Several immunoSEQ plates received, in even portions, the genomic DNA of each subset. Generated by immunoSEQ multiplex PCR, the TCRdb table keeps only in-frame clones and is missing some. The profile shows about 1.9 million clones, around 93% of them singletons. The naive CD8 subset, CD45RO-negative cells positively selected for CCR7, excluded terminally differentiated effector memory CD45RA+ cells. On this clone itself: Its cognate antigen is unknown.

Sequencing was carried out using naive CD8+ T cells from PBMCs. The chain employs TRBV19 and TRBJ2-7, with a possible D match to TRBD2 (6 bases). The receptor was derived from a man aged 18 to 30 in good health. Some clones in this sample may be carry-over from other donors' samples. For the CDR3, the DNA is TGTGCCAGTAGTTTGGGGACTTTCAATGCCTACGAGCAGTACTTC. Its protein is CASSLGTFNAYEQYF.